This T cell receptor beta chain was documented in a study of T cell repertoires in cytomegalovirus infection. This clonotype was picked up a small number of times. The CDR3 length is 15 residues. Germline lookup yields CDR1 LGHNA and CDR2 YNFKEQ. V lost 1 base, J lost 0 bases, and 2 bases stayed unmatched. TCRdb independently ran MiXCR on the reads; one entry per CDR3 protein. This sample yields around 200,000 distinct CDR3 sequences, of which roughly 15% are seen a single time; about 25% belongs to the top ten. The source is a human donor in good health (CMV status not recorded). Some clones in this sample may be carry-over from other donors' samples. Material for sequencing was CD8+ T cells from PBMCs. The chain uses TRBV4-2 and TRBJ1-1; 7 bases match TRBD1. The CDR3 DNA reads TGTGCCAGCAGCCAAGCACAGGGGATGAACACTGAAGCTTTCTTT. This gives the protein CASSQAQGMNTEAFF.